The clone carrying this T cell receptor beta chain showed up just a few times. Germline CDR1 MGHRA, CDR2 YSYEKL. Trimming pared 8 bases from V and 2 bases from J, leaving 23 bases between. There are 17 residues in the CDR3. This specimen belongs to a study of cytotoxic CD8 clonotypes in ibrutinib-treated CLL. Profiling relied on immunoSEQ multiplex PCR, and the TCRdb table lists in-frame clones only, not all of them. This sample has roughly 330,000 clones; 67% occur once, and the top ten carry around 6.5%. This specimen consisted of PBMCs, obtained after 36 months of ibrutinib treatment. The rearrangement joins TRBV4-1 to TRBJ2-3; tentative D call: TRBD2 (7 bases). The TCR comes from a human donor with chronic lymphocytic leukemia. CDR3 sequence (DNA): TGCGCCAGCCGGGGGCCTACAGCGGGGCAGCTCACAGATACGCAGTATTTT. Protein: CASRGPTAGQLTDTQYF.